This TCR beta chain was sequenced during a study of blood T cell repertoires in COVID-19. Original data processing: Quantification of nucleated cells was approximated via reference gene primer amplification. Repertoires were generated with immunoSEQ multiplex PCR, while TCRdb's copy carries only in-frame clones and drops some. The DNA was the basis for D and trimming; V, J and clone size are from that table. This table has 85,000 to 90,000 clones, approximately 78% appearing once. CDR1 is SGDLS, CDR2 YYNGEE, per germline. The V segment lost 3 bases and the J segment 4 bases; nucleotides outside the gene matches: 5. The CDR3 contains 14 residues.

This chain links TRBV9 with TRBJ1-2; 8 bases line up with TRBD1. The TCR comes from a woman older than 75 with acute or convalescent COVID-19. Sequencing was done on a sample of peripheral blood. This CDR3 reads CASSGRQGSYGYTF. CDR3 in DNA: TGTGCCAGCAGCGGACGACAGGGGTCCTATGGCTACACCTTC.